The 24 T cell receptor beta chains in this list originate from one sample, sequenced in a study of blood T cell repertoires in COVID-19. Profiling relied on immunoSEQ multiplex PCR, and the TCRdb table lists in-frame clones only, not all of them. The repertoire holds 650,000 to 800,000 clones, with 85% to 90% as singletons. The sequencing sample was made of peripheral blood. These receptors came from a woman younger than 30 with acute or convalescent COVID-19.

V and J are TRBV20-1 and TRBJ2-3, with TRBD2 matching over 8 bases. CDR1 is DFQATT and CDR2 is SNEGSKA in the germline V gene (reference sequence). Trimming cost V 3 bases and J 8 bases; bases outside gene matches: 16. CDR3 length equals 16 residues. The CDR3 region is CSASWHSGDTEGTQYF. The CDR3 DNA reads as TGCAGTGCTAGTTGGCATAGCGGGGATACAGAGGGTACGCAGTATTTT.

This chain uses TRBV12-3 or TRBV12-4 with TRBJ1-2; 7 nucleotides align to TRBD1. This CDR3 is 12 amino acids long. Trimming cost V 8 bases and J 9 bases; bases outside gene matches: 9. In DNA, the CDR3 is TGTGCCAGCTCGCCAGGGGGTCGGAGCTACACCTTC. Residues: CASSPGGRSYTF.

The rearrangement links TRBV3-1 (or the pseudogene TRBV3-2) to TRBJ1-2, with 8 nucleotides matching TRBD1. V shed 3 bases, J shed 6 bases, and the junction held 9 bases outside the gene matches. The CDR3 consists of 15 residues. In germline, CDR1 is LGHDT, CDR2 YNNKEL (reference sequence). CDR3 protein: CASSHPQGAGHGYTF. Written as DNA, the CDR3 is TGTGCCAGCAGCCATCCCCAGGGGGCAGGACATGGCTACACCTTC.

This chain connects TRBV12-3 or TRBV12-4 to TRBJ2-1, with D possibly TRBD1 on 5 matching bases. The CDR3 is made up of 13 amino acids. Deletions cut 3 bases from V and 6 bases from J, with 9 bases between. CDR3 in amino acids: CASSFQGFNEQFF. The CDR3 bases are TGTGCCAGCAGTTTTCAGGGTTTCAATGAGCAGTTCTTC.

CDR3 loop: CASSDGTGYNEQFF. CDR3 in DNA: TGTGCCAGCAGTGACGGGACAGGCTACAATGAGCAGTTCTTC. The V and J genes are TRBV6-4 and TRBJ2-1; TRBD1 matches 8 bases. Germline CDR1 is MRHNA and CDR2 is SNTAGT. V was pared by 2 bases and J by 3 bases, with 0 bases of the junction left unmatched. The CDR3 extends over 14 amino acids.

The chain has TRBV6-5 and TRBJ2-5; 8 positions match TRBD1. Trimming cost V 2 bases and J 5 bases; bases outside gene matches: 10. The CDR3 is made up of 16 amino acids. In germline, CDR1 is MNHEY, CDR2 SVGAGI. The CDR3: CASSYPGQGAKETQYF. CDR3 coding DNA: TGTGCCAGCAGTTACCCCGGCCAGGGGGCGAAGGAGACCCAGTACTTC.

The chain joins TRBV19 to TRBJ1-6; TRBD1 matches 7 bases. Trimming took 5 bases from V and 9 from J; bases not matched to a gene: 10. The CDR3 extends over 15 amino acids. CDR1 is LNHDA, CDR2 SQIVND, per germline (reference sequence). The CDR3 nucleotides read TGTGCCAGTAGTGACCACACAGGGGTGGGTTCACCCCTCCACTTT. It specifies CASSDHTGVGSPLHF.

The chain carries TRBV29-1 and TRBJ2-3; 11 bases match TRBD2. CDR3 length: 14 amino acids. V lost 7 bases and J lost 2; bases outside the gene matches: 5. Per germline, CDR1 SQVTM and CDR2 ANQGSEA. CDR3 region: CSAVAGGDTDTQYF. Written as DNA, the CDR3 is TGCAGCGCAGTAGCGGGGGGGGACACAGATACGCAGTATTTT.

This clone has only one observation. V usage is TRBV5-1 and J usage is TRBJ2-1; the match to TRBD2 covers 8 bases. This CDR3 contains 16 residues. With V trimmed by 0 bases and J by 7 bases, 9 bases remained unmatched. Looked up from germline, CDR1 is SGHRS and CDR2 is YFSETQ. The CDR3 loop is CASSLAAGGLMNEQFF. The DNA of the CDR3 is TGCGCCAGCAGCTTGGCTGCGGGGGGTCTGATGAATGAGCAGTTCTTC.

The chain has TRBV19 and TRBJ2-3; 7 nucleotides agree with TRBD1. CDR3 length: 16 residues. Germline V gene sequence: CDR1 LNHDA, CDR2 SQIVND (reference sequence). V shed 7 bases, J shed 6 bases, and the junction held 16 bases outside the gene matches. The CDR3 DNA reads as TGTGCCAGTAAAGTCAGACAAGGGGGCGCGGCGGATACGCAGTATTTT. This encodes CASKVRQGGAADTQYF.

This chain joins TRBV30 and TRBJ1-5; 7 positions match TRBD1. The CDR3 length is 12 residues. V shed 1 base, J shed 7 bases, and the junction held 1 base outside the gene matches. CDR1 and CDR2 from the germline V gene are GTSNPN and SVGIG (reference sequence). The CDR3 loop reads CAWSAGGQPQHF. Here the CDR3 DNA reads TGTGCCTGGAGTGCAGGGGGACAGCCCCAGCATTTT. The full variable domain, completed using reference TRBV30 and TRBJ1-5, is SQTIHQWPATLVQPVGSPLSLECTVEGTSNPNLYWYRQAAGRGLQLLFYSVGIGQISSEVPQNLSASRPQDRQFILSSKKLLLSDSGFYLCAWSAGGQPQHFGDGTRLSIL.

This clone was recorded once. This rearrangement joins TRBV9 to TRBJ2-3, with 8 bases that match TRBD2. Per the germline V gene, CDR1 is SGDLS and CDR2 is YYNGEE. V lost 1 base, J lost 1 base, and 5 bases stayed unmatched. The CDR3 length is 16 residues. The CDR3 region is CASSVRGAGGTDTQYF. Here the CDR3 DNA reads TGTGCCAGCAGCGTAAGAGGAGCGGGGGGCACAGATACGCAGTATTTT.

The CDR3 region is CASRILTLHRGPSTDTQYF. CDR3 nucleotides: TGTGCCAGCAGAATCTTAACCCTTCACAGGGGGCCTAGCACAGATACGCAGTATTTT. The chain recombines TRBV28 with TRBJ2-3, with TRBD1 identical over 9 bases. In germline, CDR1 is MDHEN, CDR2 SYDVKM. The trim removed 6 bases at V and 0 bases at J, leaving 16 bases unmatched. This CDR3 region has 19 residues.

This clone turned up a few times. The V call is TRBV10-3, the J call TRBJ2-3; 7 bases line up with TRBD1. V trimming: 5 bases; J trimming: 4 bases; junction bases outside the gene matches: 9. The germline gives CDR1 ENHRY, CDR2 SYGVKD. The length of the CDR3 is 15 residues. Here the CDR3 reads CAISPDRPGADTQYF. As DNA, the CDR3 is TGTGCCATCAGTCCGGACAGGCCTGGGGCAGATACGCAGTATTTT.

The CDR3: CASSEGPRLDGYTF. The CDR3, as DNA: TGTGCCAGCAGTGAAGGACCCAGGCTGGATGGCTACACCTTC. The chain has TRBV6-1 and TRBJ1-2; no clear D gene. This CDR3 is built from 14 residues. V lost 1 base and J lost 6, with 12 bases in between. Germline assignment: CDR1 MNHNS and CDR2 SASEGT.

The chain recombines TRBV19 with TRBJ2-6; 11 bases line up with TRBD1. After removal of 3 bases from V and 10 bases from J, the junction contained 2 bases not matched to a gene. The CDR3 has 14 amino acids. The V gene's germline CDR1 is LNHDA and CDR2 SQIVND (reference sequence). The CDR3 DNA reads as TGTGCCAGTAGTATTGGGACAGGGGGAAACGTCCTGACTTTC. Amino acid sequence: CASSIGTGGNVLTF.

The chain carries TRBV7-9 and TRBJ2-7, with a tentative D call TRBD1 (5 bases). Trimming removed 5 bases from V and 9 bases from J, with 11 bases in between. The CDR3 extends over 11 amino acids. Per germline, CDR1 SEHNR and CDR2 FQNEAQ (reference sequence). CDR3 region: CASSLGAGQYF. CDR3 bases: TGTGCCAGCAGCCTAGGGGCCGGGCAGTACTTC. Full variable domain (outside the CDR3, taken from reference TRBV7-9 and TRBJ2-7): DTGVSQNPRHKITKRGQNVTFRCDPISEHNRLYWYRQTLGQGPEFLTYFQNEAQLEKSRLLSDRFSAERPKGSFSTLEIQRTEQGDSAMYLCASSLGAGQYFGPGTRLTVT.

The chain uses TRBV18 and TRBJ1-2; TRBD1 is a possible D gene (6 bases). V was cut by 2 bases and J by 8 bases, with 18 bases left in between. The germline CDR1 and CDR2 sequences are KGHSH and LQKENI. This CDR3 contains 15 residues. The DNA of the CDR3 is TGTGCCAGCTCACCAGTTGTTAATTGGGACACCGGCTACACCTTC. This gives the protein CASSPVVNWDTGYTF.

The chain employs TRBV3-1 (or the pseudogene TRBV3-2) and TRBJ1-1; 9 nucleotides match TRBD1. The junction had 7 bases not matched to a gene; V was cut back by 0 bases and J by 2 bases. The germline CDR1 and CDR2 sequences are LGHDT and YNNKEL (reference sequence). The CDR3 length is 17 residues. The CDR3 sequence: CASSQDLGTGYNTEAFF. The CDR3 nucleotides read TGTGCCAGCAGCCAAGACCTCGGGACAGGGTATAACACTGAAGCTTTCTTT.

The V gene is TRBV5-1, the J gene TRBJ1-3; D possibly corresponds to TRBD1 (5 bases). V was cut by 3 bases and J by 0 bases, with 13 bases left in between. CDR1 is SGHRS, CDR2 YFSETQ, per germline. The length of the CDR3 is 16 residues. The CDR3 protein is CASSSRTSNSGNTIYF. In DNA, the CDR3 is TGCGCCAGCAGCTCGAGGACATCTAACTCTGGAAACACCATATATTTT.

This chain joins TRBV14 and TRBJ2-1, with 13 positions matching TRBD2. The CDR3 has 20 residues. Germline V gives CDR1 SGHDN, CDR2 FVKESK. The J segment lost 0 bases and the V segment lost 3 bases, leaving 11 bases of the junction unmatched. The CDR3 loop is CASSHFPGTSGTSSYNEQFF. CDR3 sequence (DNA): TGTGCCAGCAGCCATTTCCCCGGGACTAGCGGGACGAGCTCCTACAATGAGCAGTTCTTC.

The rearrangement uses TRBV28 and TRBJ1-3; the D gene is possibly TRBD1 (5 bases). The CDR3 contains 17 residues. Germline CDR1 and CDR2: MDHEN and SYDVKM. V was shortened by 8 bases and J by 0 bases, with 20 bases between the two germline ends. The CDR3 bases are TGTGCCAGCGGGCGGGGGGGGACTCAAACCTCTGGAAACACCATATATTTT. Residues: CASGRGGTQTSGNTIYF.

This sequence joins TRBV2 and TRBJ1-3; D is undetermined. Germline V lookup: CDR1 SNHLY, CDR2 FYNNEI. CDR3 length equals 14 residues. Trimming pared 6 bases from V and 0 bases from J, leaving 9 bases between. Here the CDR3 reads CASSSFYSGNTIYF. As DNA, the CDR3 is TGTGCCAGCAGCTCGTTTTACTCTGGAAACACCATATATTTT.

The chain has TRBV11-2 and TRBJ2-6; no clear D gene. From germline, CDR1 is SGHAT and CDR2 FQNNGV. This CDR3 has 16 residues. Trimming left V 6 bases short and J 0 bases short, with 12 bases between. The CDR3 protein is CASSSLHLSGANVLTF. CDR3 bases: TGTGCCAGCAGTTCCTTACACCTCTCTGGGGCCAACGTCCTGACTTTC.